This T cell receptor (beta chain) emerged from a study of T cell responses to AZD1222 COVID-19 vaccine. The table lists this clone with a count of one. Profiling relied on immunoSEQ multiplex PCR, and the TCRdb table lists in-frame clones only, not all of them. The sample holds over 85,000 clones, approximately 90% seen once. V lost 7 bases and J lost 1, with 11 bases in between. CDR1 and CDR2 from the germline V gene are LGHDT and YNNKEL (reference sequence). This CDR3 is built from 13 residues. The genes are TRBV3-1 (or the pseudogene TRBV3-2) and TRBJ2-7; D call uncertain. The source is an adult who received the AZD1222 COVID-19 vaccine. The input for sequencing was peripheral blood, taken 28 days after the second AZD1222 dose. CDR3 loop: CASNGRNSYEQYF. In nucleotides, the CDR3 is TGTGCCAGCAACGGTAGGAATTCCTACGAGCAGTACTTC.